This T cell receptor (beta chain) was recovered during a study of cytomegalovirus exposure and HLA in healthy donors. The study ran its PCR with 60 Vbeta and 13 Jbeta primers. Assay: immunoSEQ multiplex PCR; the TCRdb copy retains only in-frame clones and omits some. This sample has 150,000 to 200,000 clones, with roughly 72% found just once. Study conclusions and caveats: An observed cluster of highly shared sequence variants was recorded as a likely sequencing artifact. HLA alleles were associated with 17,000 or so TCR beta sequences in a later analysis at 0.05 false discovery rate. It was 164 TCR beta chains that were listed as cytomegalovirus-associated.

To note about this clone: The antigen is unknown.

The germline V gene has CDR1 SNHLY and CDR2 FYNNEI. The CDR3 spans 13 residues. With 1 base removed from V and 6 bases from J, the gap between germline ends came to 8 bases. The chain links TRBV2 to TRBJ2-3; D uncertain. The sequence was collected from a man aged 35-49 years in good health and CMV-seropositive. The sequenced sample was PBMCs. The CDR3 DNA reads as TGTGCCAGCAGTGAAGGGCACAGCGATACGCAGTATTTT. This codes for CASSEGHSDTQYF.